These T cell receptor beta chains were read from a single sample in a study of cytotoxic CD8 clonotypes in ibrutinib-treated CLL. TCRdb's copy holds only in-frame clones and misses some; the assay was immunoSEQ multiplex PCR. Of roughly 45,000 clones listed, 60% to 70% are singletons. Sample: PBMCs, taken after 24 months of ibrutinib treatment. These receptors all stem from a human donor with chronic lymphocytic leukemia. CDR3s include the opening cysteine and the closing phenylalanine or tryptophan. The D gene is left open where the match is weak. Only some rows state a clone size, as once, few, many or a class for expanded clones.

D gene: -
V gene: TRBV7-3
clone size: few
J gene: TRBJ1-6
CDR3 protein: CASSKHAGVLNSPLHF
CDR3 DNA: TGTGCCAGCAGCAAGCACGCGGGGGTCCTCAATTCACCCCTCCACTTT

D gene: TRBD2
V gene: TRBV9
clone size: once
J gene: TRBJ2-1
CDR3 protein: CASSVGLAGAPSYNEQFF
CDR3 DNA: TGTGCCAGCAGCGTAGGACTAGCGGGGGCCCCTTCCTACAATGAGCAGTTCTTC

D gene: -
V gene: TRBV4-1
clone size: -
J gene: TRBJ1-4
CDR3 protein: CASSPVGYNEKLFF
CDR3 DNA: TGCGCCAGCAGCCCGGTAGGCTATAATGAAAAACTGTTTTTT

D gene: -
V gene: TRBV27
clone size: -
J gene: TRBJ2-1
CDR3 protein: CASSLSGGEYNEQFF
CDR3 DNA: TGTGCCAGCAGTTTATCCGGCGGAGAGTACAATGAGCAGTTCTTC

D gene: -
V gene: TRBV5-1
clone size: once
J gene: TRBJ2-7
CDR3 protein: CASSSPEGVSYEQYF
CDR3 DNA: TGCGCCAGCAGCTCCCCGGAGGGGGTTTCCTACGAGCAGTACTTC

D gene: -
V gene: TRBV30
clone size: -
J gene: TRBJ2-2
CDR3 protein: CASSAIKGARNTGELFF
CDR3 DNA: TGTGCCTCCAGCGCTATAAAAGGAGCTCGAAACACCGGGGAGCTGTTTTTT

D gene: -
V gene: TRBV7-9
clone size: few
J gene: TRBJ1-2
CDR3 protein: CASSLSGGYTF
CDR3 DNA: TGTGCCAGCAGCTTGTCTGGAGGCTACACCTTC

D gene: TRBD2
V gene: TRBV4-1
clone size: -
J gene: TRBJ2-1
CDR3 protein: CASSQGIGTSGTQTQFF
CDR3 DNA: TGCGCCAGCAGCCAAGGGATAGGGACTAGCGGGACTCAGACGCAGTTCTTC

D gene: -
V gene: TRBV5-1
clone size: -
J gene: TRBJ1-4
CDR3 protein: CASRAAPPAGGWTNEKLFF
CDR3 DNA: TGCGCCAGCCGAGCAGCCCCCCCAGCAGGTGGGTGGACTAATGAAAAACTGTTTTTT

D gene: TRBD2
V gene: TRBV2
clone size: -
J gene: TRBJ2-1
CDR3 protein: CASSGPGRALIGPYNEQFF
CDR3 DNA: TGTGCCAGCAGTGGGCCGGGGAGGGCCCTTATTGGACCCTACAATGAGCAGTTCTTC

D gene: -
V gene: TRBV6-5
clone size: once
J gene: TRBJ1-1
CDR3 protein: CASSYSRGLGTEAFF
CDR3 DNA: TGTGCCAGCAGTTACTCACGGGGGCTGGGCACTGAAGCTTTCTTT

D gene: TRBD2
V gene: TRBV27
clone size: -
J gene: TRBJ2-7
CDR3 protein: CASSFELAGDEQYF
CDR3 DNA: TGTGCCAGCAGTTTCGAACTAGCGGGGGACGAGCAGTACTTC

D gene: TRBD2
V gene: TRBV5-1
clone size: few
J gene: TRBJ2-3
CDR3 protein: CASSLAGGGATDTQYF
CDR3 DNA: TGCGCCAGCAGCTTGGCGGGCGGGGGGGCAACAGATACGCAGTATTTT

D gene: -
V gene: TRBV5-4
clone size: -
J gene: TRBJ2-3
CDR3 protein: CASSPGQLDTDTQYF
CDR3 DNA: TGTGCCAGCAGCCCCGGACAGCTAGACACAGATACGCAGTATTTT

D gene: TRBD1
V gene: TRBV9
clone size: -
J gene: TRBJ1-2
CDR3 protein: CASSAGSGTGVNYGYTF
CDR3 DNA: TGTGCCAGCAGCGCCGGATCCGGGACAGGGGTTAACTATGGCTACACCTTC

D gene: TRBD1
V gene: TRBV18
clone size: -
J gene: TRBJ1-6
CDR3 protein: CASSPRDRGPPDLHF
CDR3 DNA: TGTGCCAGCTCACCACGGGACAGGGGGCCGCCCGACCTCCACTTT

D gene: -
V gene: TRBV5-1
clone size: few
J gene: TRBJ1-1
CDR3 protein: CASRTGNTEAFF
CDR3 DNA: TGCGCCAGCAGGACAGGGAACACTGAAGCTTTCTTT

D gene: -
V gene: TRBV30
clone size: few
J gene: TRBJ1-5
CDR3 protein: CAWSVRGNQPQHF
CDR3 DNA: TGTGCCTGGAGTGTACGGGGAAATCAGCCCCAGCATTTT